This T cell receptor (beta chain) was sequenced during a study of blood T cell repertoires in COVID-19. Only in-frame clones appear in the TCRdb table, and some are missing; sequencing was by immunoSEQ multiplex PCR. The sample shows a few hundred thousand clones, about 90% of them seen only once. The study drew participants aged about 18 to 89 years from roughly 25 US areas. This CDR3 has 14 residues. CDR1 and CDR2 (germline): LGHDT, YNNKEL (reference sequence). Unmatched junction bases numbered 3, after V lost 7 bases and J lost 1 base. The material sequenced was PBMCs or T cells enriched from blood (not recorded which). The clonotype was recovered from a woman aged 45-65 years in a cohort exposed to, infected with or recovered from COVID-19 (not recorded which). The chain carries TRBV3-1 (or the pseudogene TRBV3-2) and TRBJ2-2; TRBD1 aligns across 7 bases. The CDR3 coding sequence is TGTGCCAGCAAATGGACAGGGAACACCGGGGAGCTGTTTTTT. It specifies CASKWTGNTGELFF.